These 8 T cell receptor beta chains share one sample of origin, sequenced in a study of spatial heterogeneity in lung cancer. Regarding the study as a whole: Tumor mutation counts were tracked by expanded intratumoral alpha and beta TCR counts.

Antigens for these TCRs are unknown. The time point: sample taken at primary tumor resection. TCRdb processed the 5' RACE reads anew with MiXCR; each CDR3 protein has one entry. The sample holds approximately 13,000 distinct CDR3 sequences, 4.5% to 5.5% seen once. The sample here was lung tumor tissue, taken at surgery. The receptors originated from a male donor with early-stage non-small cell lung cancer.

This clonotype ranks as medium-sized. The library was prepared for alpha chains; this beta chain is a stray read, so its frequency means little. The chain recombines TRBV10-3 with TRBJ2-5; 10 bases are a match to TRBD2. In germline, CDR1 is ENHRY, CDR2 SYGVKD. This CDR3 spans 15 amino acids. Trimming removed 6 bases from V and 5 bases from J; junction bases left unmatched: 9. DNA for the CDR3: TGTGCCATCAGGGGGACTGGGACTAGCGTGGAGACCCAGTACTTC. It specifies CAIRGTGTSVETQYF.

This clonotype occurred many times. This beta chain slipped into a library made for alpha chains as a stray read, so its size is not meaningful. The CDR3, as DNA: TGTGCCAGCAGCCCCGGGACAGGGGAGCTGTTTTTT. It specifies CASSPGTGELFF. The chain has TRBV11-3 and TRBJ2-2; D may be TRBD1 (6 bases). Trimming left V 5 bases short and J 8 bases short, with 9 bases between. This CDR3 has 12 amino acids. Germline lookup yields CDR1 SGHNT and CDR2 YENEEA. Looking up the rest from reference TRBV11-3 and TRBJ2-2 gives the full variable domain: EAGVVQSPRYKIIEKKQPVAFWCNPISGHNTLYWYLQNLGQGPELLIRYENEEAVDDSQLPKDRFSAERLKGVDSTLKIQPAELGDSAVYLCASSPGTGELFFGEGSRLTVL.

This clonotype has at least ten counts. A library made for alpha chains picked up this beta chain off target, so its size means little. The rearrangement uses TRBV7-9 and TRBJ1-5, with 7 positions matching TRBD1. From germline, CDR1 is SEHNR and CDR2 FQNEAQ (reference sequence). This CDR3 has 17 residues. Losses at the gene ends were 2 bases for V and 2 bases for J; bases not matched to a gene: 9. The CDR3 DNA is TGTGCCAGCAGCTTAACATGGGGGGACAGCGGCAATCAGCCCCAGCATTTT. Its protein product is CASSLTWGDSGNQPQHF.

This clonotype appeared a few times. For a library built for alpha chains, this beta chain is a stray read; little rests on its size. The V call is TRBV28, the J call TRBJ2-7; D is ambiguous. The germline V and J ends were trimmed by 10 bases and 0 bases, with 13 bases remaining between them. This CDR3 is 13 amino acids long. Germline CDR1 MDHEN, CDR2 SYDVKM. CDR3 nucleotides: TGTGCCACCCCGGTACTGAGCTCCTACGAGCAGTACTTC. Its protein is CATPVLSSYEQYF.

This clonotype has ten or more counts. Little can be read into the size of this beta chain, an off-target read in a library designed for alpha chains. The V gene is TRBV2, the J gene TRBJ2-1; D remains ambiguous. CDR1 and CDR2 (germline): SNHLY, FYNNEI. The V end lost 0 bases, the J end lost 0 bases, and 12 bases lay between the germline ends. CDR3 length: 17 amino acids. The CDR3 here is CASSEASSHHSYNEQFF. The CDR3 coding sequence is TGTGCCAGCAGTGAAGCAAGTAGCCACCACTCCTACAATGAGCAGTTCTTC.

This clonotype has at least ten counts. This beta chain lies outside the target of a library built for alpha chains; its clone size means little. This rearrangement joins TRBV10-3 to TRBJ2-1; TRBD2 agrees at 7 bases. Germline V lookup: CDR1 ENHRY, CDR2 SYGVKD. The length of the CDR3 is 16 residues. Unmatched junction bases numbered 6, after V lost 0 bases and J lost 4 bases. CDR3 in DNA: TGTGCCATCAGTGAGTCGATGGCGGGGGATTACAATGAGCAGTTCTTC. Translating it yields CAISESMAGDYNEQFF.

This clonotype was found a few times. This beta chain appears as a stray read in a library generated for alpha chains; its size is not informative. The chain combines TRBV18 with TRBJ1-5, with unresolved D. V shed 6 bases and J shed 1 base, with 7 bases lying between them. Germline-derived CDR1 and CDR2 are KGHSH and LQKENI. The CDR3 consists of 13 residues. The CDR3 sequence: CASSPNSNQPQHF. As DNA, the CDR3 is TGTGCCAGCTCCCCGAACAGCAATCAGCCCCAGCATTTT.

Many counts were recorded for this clonotype. This beta chain represents an off-target read in a library built for alpha chains; its size is of limited meaning. This rearrangement joins TRBV9 to TRBJ1-2; 7 bases line up with TRBD1. V gave up 4 bases and J gave up 8 bases; unmatched junction bases: 11. This CDR3 has 14 amino acids. CDR1 and CDR2 from the germline V gene are SGDLS and YYNGEE. The CDR3 here is CASSPGGSQKGYTF. As DNA, the CDR3 is TGTGCCAGCAGCCCAGGGGGGAGTCAGAAAGGCTACACCTTC.